This T cell receptor beta chain was sequenced for a study of shared T cell receptors in the human thymus. This CDR3 region has 13 residues. Germline values: CDR1 SNHLY, CDR2 FYNNEI. With V trimmed by 7 bases and J by 6 bases, 6 bases remained unmatched. Produced via immunoSEQ multiplex PCR; TCRdb's table is partial and in-frame only. This sample yields 700,000 or so clones, of which approximately 83% are seen a single time; around 0.0099% belongs to the top ten. These same records also appear under a second study, on human thymus T cells. In that study: Resected material from corrective heart surgery provided the thymus tissue analysed.

Source material: thymocytes. V gene TRBV2 combines with J gene TRBJ2-7, with 10 positions matching TRBD1. This TCR came from a girl less than two years old with a congenital heart defect. CDR3 sequence reads: CASKDRGKGEQYF. DNA for the CDR3: TGTGCCAGCAAGGACAGGGGGAAGGGCGAGCAGTACTTC. Full variable domain (outside the CDR3, taken from reference TRBV2 and TRBJ2-7): EPEVTQTPSHQVTQMGQEVILRCVPISNHLYFYWYRQILGQKVEFLVSFYNNEISEKSEIFDDQFSVERPDGSNFTLKIRSTKLEDSAMYFCASKDRGKGEQYFGPGTRLTVT.